This T cell receptor beta chain is drawn from a study of CD8 T cells in ankylosing spondylitis. By quantitative 5'-RACE with molecular barcodes, the TCR beta libraries were made. TCRdb analysed the 5' RACE reads with MiXCR anew, one entry per CDR3 protein. Of some 400,000 distinct CDR3 sequences listed, around 22% are singletons. V was pared by 3 bases and J by 4 bases, with 9 bases between. Germline-derived CDR1 and CDR2 are KGHSH and LQKENI. The CDR3 spans 13 residues. This clonotype showed up just a few times. Its specificity is unknown. Broader study findings: Earlier reports found some motif variants in synovial fluid and blood in reactive arthritis. Seven to nine highly homologous variants formed a TCR beta motif that appeared characteristic of ankylosing spondylitis blood. With a CD8+ phenotype, disease-linked clones were relatively rare in peripheral blood.

The rearrangement links TRBV18 to TRBJ2-5; tentatively, D is TRBD1 (5 bases). The receptor was derived from a male donor with ankylosing spondylitis. Sequencing input: blood, either unsorted or a sorted T cell fraction (not recorded which). CDR3 nucleotides: TGTGCCAGCTCACCCTGGACACCAGAGACCCAGTACTTC. It encodes CASSPWTPETQYF.